The 27 T cell receptor beta chains reported below all come from one sample, sequenced in a study of T-cell memory formation after mild COVID-19. One entry per CDR3 protein, called by TCRdb with MiXCR from the 5' RACE reads. This sample carries 250,000 to 350,000 distinct CDR3 sequences, less than 20% of them seen once, and the ten largest clones take 22%. Material for sequencing was PBMCs or a T cell subset sorted from them (not recorded which). These receptors were taken from a man in his late teens or twenties who had mild COVID-19 (a few samples of this study predate the infection). Cell type and time point are not known.

This clonotype was recorded many times. V and J are TRBV5-5 and TRBJ2-5; no definite D call. V was cut by 4 bases and J by 5 bases, with 9 bases left in between. The CDR3 is made up of 12 amino acids. Germline loops: CDR1 SGHKS, CDR2 YYEKEE (reference sequence). The DNA of the CDR3 is TGTGCCAGCAGCCCGTTGGGCGAGACCCAGTACTTC. This codes for CASSPLGETQYF.

This sequence joins TRBV29-1 and TRBJ1-2; D gene ambiguous. The CDR3 runs to 13 residues. V shed 1 base and J shed 7 bases, with 13 bases lying between them. Germline V gene sequence: CDR1 SQVTM, CDR2 ANQGSEA. The CDR3 spells CSVEAGFEAGYTF. CDR3 in DNA: TGCAGCGTTGAAGCGGGGTTTGAGGCTGGCTACACCTTC.

The sample holds a few counts of this clonotype. This chain connects TRBV4-3 to TRBJ2-3; no clear D. The CDR3 loop spans 16 amino acids. Trimming left V 3 bases short and J 6 bases short, with 19 bases between. The germline V gene has CDR1 LGHNA and CDR2 YSLEER. The DNA of the CDR3 is TGCGCCAGCAGCCAGGGTGGGGTAACTCCCCCCGATACGCAGTATTTT. Protein product: CASSQGGVTPPDTQYF.

This clonotype was observed a handful of times. J is TRBJ2-3 and V is TRBV5-6, with 14 bases fitting TRBD2. Germline V gene lookup returns CDR1 SGHDT and CDR2 YYEEEE. The CDR3 consists of 19 residues. V was pared by 3 bases and J by 0 bases, with 9 bases of the junction left unmatched. CDR3 nucleotide sequence: TGTGCCAGCAGCTCGACTAGCGGGGGGGTTAGGTTAAGCACAGATACGCAGTATTTT. This gives the protein CASSSTSGGVRLSTDTQYF.

CDR3 residues: CASRDRTNTGELFF. CDR3 sequence (DNA): TGCGCCAGCAGAGACAGGACGAACACCGGGGAGCTGTTTTTT. The rearrangement joins TRBV5-1 to TRBJ2-2; perhaps TRBD1 as D (6 bases). Germline lookup yields CDR1 SGHRS and CDR2 YFSETQ. CDR3 size: 14 residues. V was cut by 5 bases and J by 0 bases, with 8 bases left in between.

This clonotype was found many times. The chain has TRBV30 and TRBJ2-2; D is unclear. The germline V and J ends were trimmed by 5 bases and 6 bases, with 10 bases remaining between them. The germline CDR1 and CDR2 sequences are GTSNPN and SVGIG (reference sequence). There are 12 residues in the CDR3. CDR3 sequence (DNA): TGTGCCTGGCCTGGGGTCGCCGGGGAGCTGTTTTTT. This gives the protein CAWPGVAGELFF.

V gene TRBV3-1 combines with J gene TRBJ2-3; possible D gene TRBD2, 5 bases. With 4 bases removed from V and 7 bases from J, the gap between germline ends came to 24 bases. The CDR3 consists of 17 residues. The germline gives CDR1 LGHDT, CDR2 YNNKEL (reference sequence). CDR3 region: CASSPALLVMGTNTQYF. CDR3 coding DNA: TGTGCCAGCAGCCCCGCCCTACTAGTAATGGGCACGAATACGCAGTATTTT.

The chain joins TRBV5-1 to TRBJ2-1; D remains unclear. Germline CDR1 is SGHRS and CDR2 is YFSETQ. Trimming took 0 bases from V and 7 from J, leaving 17 bases between them. The CDR3 runs 16 residues. CDR3: CASSLGVSLTANEQFF. In DNA form, the CDR3 reads TGCGCCAGCAGCTTGGGGGTTTCTTTGACGGCGAATGAGCAGTTCTTC.

The chain joins TRBV7-2 to TRBJ1-2; D is unclear. The CDR3 loop spans 13 amino acids. Germline loops: CDR1 SGHTA, CDR2 FQGNSA. V shed 2 bases and J shed 13 bases, with 17 bases lying between them. CDR3: CASSLRQPLGCTF. The CDR3 DNA is TGTGCCAGCAGCTTAAGGCAACCGTTGGGGTGCACCTTC.

V gene TRBV5-6 combines with J gene TRBJ2-3; a weak D match, TRBD1 (5 bases). With 4 bases removed from V and 4 bases from J, the gap between germline ends came to 19 bases. The germline gives CDR1 SGHDT, CDR2 YYEEEE. The CDR3 is made up of 16 amino acids. CDR3 region: CASSQISYWTPDTQYF. DNA of the CDR3: TGTGCCAGCAGCCAGATATCGTACTGGACACCAGATACGCAGTATTTT.

DNA for the CDR3: TGTGCCAGCAGTTTAGAGGGGGCTAGGAATTCACCCCTCCACTTT. It yields the protein CASSLEGARNSPLHF. The chain links TRBV12-3 or TRBV12-4 to TRBJ1-6; 7 positions agree with TRBD1. The CDR3 extends over 15 amino acids. With 1 base clipped from V and 7 bases from J, the junction kept 4 bases outside the gene matches.

Only a few counts were recorded for this clonotype. CDR3 amino acids: CATSRVLLRSSQPQHF. CDR3 bases: TGTGCCACCAGCAGAGTTTTGCTCCGGTCCAGTCAGCCCCAGCATTTT. The chain employs TRBV15 and TRBJ1-5; D is undetermined. The V end was cut by 1 base, the J end by 6 bases, with 16 bases between. This CDR3 has 16 amino acids. In germline, CDR1 is LNHNV, CDR2 YYDKDF (reference sequence).

This clonotype was recorded once. The chain couples TRBV3-1 to TRBJ2-3; the D is unclear. The CDR3 totals 13 residues. V was trimmed by 1 base and J by 2 bases, leaving 4 bases between them. Germline CDR1 LGHDT, CDR2 YNNKEL (reference sequence). In DNA, the CDR3 is TGTGCCAGCAGCCAAGGGCCCACAGATACGCAGTATTTT. This sequence encodes CASSQGPTDTQYF.

The V and J genes are TRBV20-1 and TRBJ2-3, with TRBD1 identical over 10 bases. CDR3 length: 15 residues. J was trimmed by 5 bases and V by 4 bases; bases with no gene match: 9. Germline V gene data show CDR1 as DFQATT and CDR2 as SNEGSKA (reference sequence). CDR3 in amino acids: CSAIPGTGVKDTQYF. CDR3 bases: TGCAGTGCTATACCCGGGACAGGGGTAAAAGATACGCAGTATTTT.

At least ten counts were recorded for this clonotype. The chain links TRBV5-1 to TRBJ2-1; either TRBD1 or TRBD2 may supply D (5 bases each). V shed 0 bases and J shed 8 bases, with 21 bases lying between them. Germline V lookup: CDR1 SGHRS, CDR2 YFSETQ. The CDR3 runs to 17 residues. CDR3 nucleotides: TGCGCCAGCAGCTTGGACCCGGGGCTGGCCCCTAGGGATGAGCAGTTCTTC. Amino acid sequence: CASSLDPGLAPRDEQFF.

This clonotype occurred many times. The chain employs TRBV7-2 and TRBJ2-5; no clear D gene. CDR1 and CDR2 from the germline V gene are SGHTA and FQGNSA. The CDR3 covers 14 residues. V was trimmed by 5 bases and J by 0 bases, leaving 10 bases between them. DNA of the CDR3: TGTGCCAGCAGCCGAGAGACGTACCAAGAGACCCAGTACTTC. Protein: CASSRETYQETQYF.

V gene TRBV7-6 combines with J gene TRBJ2-1; TRBD2 aligns across 9 bases. V was clipped by 5 bases and J by 5 bases; unmatched bases: 4. This CDR3 comprises 14 residues. Looked up from germline, CDR1 is SGHVS and CDR2 is FNYEAQ. The CDR3 spells CASSPLAGNNEQFF. Written as DNA, the CDR3 is TGTGCCAGCAGCCCGCTAGCGGGAAACAATGAGCAGTTCTTC.

The chain couples TRBV5-6 to TRBJ2-7; tentatively, D is TRBD1 (5 bases). Germline values: CDR1 SGHDT, CDR2 YYEEEE. This CDR3 is 15 amino acids long. V was clipped by 0 bases and J by 4 bases, with 14 bases between them. The CDR3 reads CASSLAGARRYEQYF. CDR3 in DNA: TGTGCCAGCAGCTTGGCTGGGGCCAGGCGGTACGAGCAGTACTTC.

This clonotype came up a few times. The chain combines TRBV12-3 or TRBV12-4 with TRBJ1-5; D remains unclear. This CDR3 has 11 amino acids. V was trimmed by 7 bases and J by 10 bases, leaving 11 bases between them. The CDR3 here is CASKEIGPQHF. In DNA form, the CDR3 reads TGTGCCAGCAAGGAGATCGGACCCCAGCATTTT.

At least ten counts were recorded for this clonotype. In DNA, the CDR3 is TGCAGCGCCGATATAAGCTCCTACAATGAGCAGTTCTTC. Translated: CSADISSYNEQFF. V is TRBV20-1 and J is TRBJ2-1; D not certain. CDR1 and CDR2 (germline): DFQATT, SNEGSKA (reference sequence). The CDR3 consists of 13 residues.

This clonotype has ten or more counts. This chain links TRBV7-6 with TRBJ2-2, with 10 bases aligning to TRBD2. Germline V gene lookup returns CDR1 SGHVS and CDR2 FNYEAQ. V lost 5 bases, J lost 2 bases, and 14 bases stayed unmatched. The CDR3 length is 19 residues. The CDR3 here is CASSPRGSAGGPNTGELFF. DNA of the CDR3: TGTGCCAGCAGCCCCCGTGGGTCAGCGGGGGGGCCAAACACCGGGGAGCTGTTTTTT.

This clonotype was found many times. The chain employs TRBV12-3 or TRBV12-4 and TRBJ1-2, with D perhaps matching TRBD1 (5 bases). This CDR3 region has 15 residues. V dropped 0 bases and J dropped 4 bases, with 12 bases sitting between them. This CDR3 reads CASSLAGATFYGYTF. For the CDR3, the DNA is TGTGCCAGCAGTTTAGCCGGGGCCACCTTCTATGGCTACACCTTC.

This chain links TRBV5-1 with TRBJ1-3; no clear D. The V end lost 5 bases, the J end lost 0 bases, and 9 bases lay between the germline ends. The CDR3 runs to 14 residues. Germline CDR1 and CDR2: SGHRS and YFSETQ. The CDR3 sequence: CASRIPGSGNTIYF. The CDR3 coding sequence is TGCGCCAGCAGGATCCCGGGCTCTGGAAACACCATATATTTT. Complete variable domain (other parts from reference TRBV5-1 and TRBJ1-3): KAGVTQTPRYLIKTRGQQVTLSCSPISGHRSVSWYQQTPGQGLQFLFEYFSETQRNKGNFPGRFSGRQFSNSRSEMNVSTLELGDSALYLCASRIPGSGNTIYFGEGSWLTVV.

The rearrangement joins TRBV7-2 to TRBJ2-5, with 8 bases identical to TRBD1. This CDR3 contains 15 residues. The V segment lost 0 bases and the J segment 5 bases; nucleotides outside the gene matches: 5. Germline V gene sequence: CDR1 SGHTA, CDR2 FQGNSA. The CDR3 sequence: CASSLAGQGRETQYF. The CDR3 DNA reads TGTGCCAGCAGCTTAGCTGGACAGGGTAGGGAGACCCAGTACTTC.

The rearrangement joins TRBV28 to TRBJ1-2; 9 bases align to TRBD1. The CDR3 contains 14 residues. J lost 4 bases, V lost 6 bases, and 6 bases had no gene match. Germline values: CDR1 MDHEN, CDR2 SYDVKM. CDR3 coding DNA: TGTGCCAGCAGGGAGACAGGGGGAACCTATGGCTACACCTTC. It codes for CASRETGGTYGYTF.

The table lists this clonotype with a few counts. This chain joins TRBV20-1 and TRBJ1-1, with D unclear. Trimming took off 4 bases at V and 6 bases at J, with 0 bases between the two ends. This CDR3 has 8 residues. Germline lookup yields CDR1 DFQATT and CDR2 SNEGSKA (reference sequence). CDR3 amino acids: CSATEAFF. The CDR3 region has the DNA TGCAGTGCTACTGAAGCTTTCTTT.

This clonotype occurred a few times. The rearrangement links TRBV4-2 to TRBJ2-7; unclear D gene. The CDR3 is 17 amino acids. The germline gives CDR1 LGHNA, CDR2 YNFKEQ. Trimming took off 0 bases at V and 8 bases at J, with 23 bases between the two ends. The CDR3 region is CASSQEIKTTRKGQQYF. As DNA, the CDR3 is TGTGCCAGCAGCCAAGAGATCAAGACAACCCGAAAAGGGCAGCAGTACTTC.